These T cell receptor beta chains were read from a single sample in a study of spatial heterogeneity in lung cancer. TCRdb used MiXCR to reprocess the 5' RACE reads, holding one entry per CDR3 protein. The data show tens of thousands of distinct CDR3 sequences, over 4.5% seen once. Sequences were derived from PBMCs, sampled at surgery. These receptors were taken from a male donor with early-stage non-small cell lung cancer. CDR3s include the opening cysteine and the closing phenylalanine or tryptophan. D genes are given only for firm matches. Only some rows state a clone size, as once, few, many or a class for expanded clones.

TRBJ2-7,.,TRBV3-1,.,TGTGCCAGCAGCCGAGGCCTTAACTACGAGCAGTACTTC,CASSRGLNYEQYF
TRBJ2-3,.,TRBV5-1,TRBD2,TGCGCCAGCAGCTTGATGGGACTAGTTCTTTCTAGCACAGATACGCAGTATTTT,CASSLMGLVLSSTDTQYF
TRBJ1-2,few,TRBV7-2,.,TGTGCCAGCAGCTTAGCGCTAGGAGGCAGGGCTAACTATGGCTACACCTTC,CASSLALGGRANYGYTF
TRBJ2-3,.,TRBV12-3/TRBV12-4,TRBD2,TGTGCCAGCAGTGTACTAGCGGGGGGCACAGATACGCAGTATTTT,CASSVLAGGTDTQYF
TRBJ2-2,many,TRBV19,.,TGTGCCAGTAGTTGGGCCGCAGTCTCCGGGGAGCTGTTTTTT,CASSWAAVSGELFF
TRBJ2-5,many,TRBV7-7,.,TGTGCCAGCAGTTTACAGAGACAAGAGACCCAGTACTTC,CASSLQRQETQYF
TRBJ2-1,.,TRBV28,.,TGTGCCAGCAACGGCGGGGCCCCTAATGAGCAGTTCTTC,CASNGGAPNEQFF
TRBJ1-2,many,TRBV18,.,TGTGCCAGCTCACCATCCGAGACCTATGGCTACACCTTC,CASSPSETYGYTF
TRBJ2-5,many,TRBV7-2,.,TGTGCCAGCAGCTTAGCGGGGGGCAGGAACCAAGAGACCCAGTACTTC,CASSLAGGRNQETQYF
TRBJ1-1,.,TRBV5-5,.,TGTGCCAGCAGCCGAGGGGCCTCTACAACGAACACTGAAGCTTTCTTT,CASSRGASTTNTEAFF
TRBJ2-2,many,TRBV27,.,TGTGCCAGCAGTTTCCCTTCCGGGGAGCTGTTTTTT,CASSFPSGELFF
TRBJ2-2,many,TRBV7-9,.,TGTGCCAGCAGCATAAATAGTGGTACCGGGGAGCTGTTTTTT,CASSINSGTGELFF
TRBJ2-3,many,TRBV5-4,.,TGTGCCAGCAGCTTCAAAGCCGAACCGCAGTATTTT,CASSFKAEPQYF
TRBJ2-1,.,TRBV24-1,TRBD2,TGTGCCACCAGTTCTGTGACTAGCGGGAGGTGGAATGAGCAGTTCTTC,CATSSVTSGRWNEQFF
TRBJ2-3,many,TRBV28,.,TGTGCCAGCAGTTTAAACCCCCCCCGATCGTTTTCCACAGATACGCAGTATTTT,CASSLNPPRSFSTDTQYF
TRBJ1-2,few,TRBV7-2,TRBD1,TGTGCCAGCAGCTTTAGGGACAGCGGGGGCTACACCTTC,CASSFRDSGGYTF
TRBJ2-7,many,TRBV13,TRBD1,TGTGCCAGCAGCCCACGTCAGGGGGCGAGGGAGCAGTACTTC,CASSPRQGAREQYF
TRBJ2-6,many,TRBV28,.,TGTGCCAGCAGTCGGAGACAGGCCCCCTCTGGGGCCAACGTCCTGACTTTC,CASSRRQAPSGANVLTF
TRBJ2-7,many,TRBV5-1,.,TGCGCCAGCAGTCGGGACTGGTGGTACGAGCAGTACTTC,CASSRDWWYEQYF
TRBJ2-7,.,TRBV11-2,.,TGTGCCAGCAGCTTAGTACAGGGCGAGCAGTACTTC,CASSLVQGEQYF
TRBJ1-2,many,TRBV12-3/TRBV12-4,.,TGTGCCAGCAGGACGGGTCCCTATGGCTACACCTTC,CASRTGPYGYTF
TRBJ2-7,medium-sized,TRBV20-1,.,TGCAGTGCTAGAGAGCGGGTGCTTCTCTCCTACGAGCAGTACTTC,CSARERVLLSYEQYF
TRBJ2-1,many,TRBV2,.,TGTGCCAGCCTGGAGGTACCCTACAATGAGCAGTTCTTC,CASLEVPYNEQFF
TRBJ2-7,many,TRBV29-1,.,TGCAGCGTTTCCCAGGGAGTTGGCGAGCAGTACTTC,CSVSQGVGEQYF
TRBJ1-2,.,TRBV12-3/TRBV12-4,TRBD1,TGTGCCAGCAGTTTAAAGGGACAGGGCCTGATTAACTATGGCTACACCTTC,CASSLKGQGLINYGYTF
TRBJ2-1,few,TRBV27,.,TGCACCAGCAGTTTATCGGGGGCTAAATTCTCCTACAATGAGCAGTTCTTC,CTSSLSGAKFSYNEQFF
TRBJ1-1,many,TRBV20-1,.,TGCAGTGCTAGAAGGGTTATTGTTGAAGCTTTCTTT,CSARRVIVEAFF
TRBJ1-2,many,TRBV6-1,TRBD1,TGTGCCAGCAGTGATTTGACAATGGGGTCGACAGGGGTCTATGGCTACACCTTC,CASSDLTMGSTGVYGYTF
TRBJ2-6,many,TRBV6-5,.,TGTGCCAGCAGTTACTCGGATAGCTCTGGGGCCAACGTCCTGACTTTC,CASSYSDSSGANVLTF